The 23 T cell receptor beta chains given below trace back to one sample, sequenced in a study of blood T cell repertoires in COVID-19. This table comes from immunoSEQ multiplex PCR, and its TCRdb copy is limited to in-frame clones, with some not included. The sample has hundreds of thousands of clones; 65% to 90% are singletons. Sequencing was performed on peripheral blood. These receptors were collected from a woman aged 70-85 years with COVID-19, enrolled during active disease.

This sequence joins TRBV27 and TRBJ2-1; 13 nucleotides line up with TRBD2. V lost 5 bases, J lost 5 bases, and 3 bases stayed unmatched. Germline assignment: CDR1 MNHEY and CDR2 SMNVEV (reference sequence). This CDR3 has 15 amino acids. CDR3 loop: CASSVLAGGNNEQFF. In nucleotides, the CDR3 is TGTGCCAGCAGTGTACTAGCGGGGGGGAACAATGAGCAGTTCTTC.

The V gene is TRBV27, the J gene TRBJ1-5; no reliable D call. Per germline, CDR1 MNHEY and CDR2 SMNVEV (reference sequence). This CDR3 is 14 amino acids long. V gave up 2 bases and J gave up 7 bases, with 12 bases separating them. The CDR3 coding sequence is TGTGCCAGCAGTTTAGTCGGGGTAAACCAGCCCCAGCATTTT. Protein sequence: CASSLVGVNQPQHF.

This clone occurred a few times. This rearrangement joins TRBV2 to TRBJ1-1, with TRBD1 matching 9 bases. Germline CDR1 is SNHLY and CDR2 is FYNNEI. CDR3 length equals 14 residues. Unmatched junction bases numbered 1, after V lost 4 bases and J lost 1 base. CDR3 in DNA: TGTGCCAGCAGTGGGGGACAGGGGAACACTGAAGCTTTCTTT. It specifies CASSGGQGNTEAFF.

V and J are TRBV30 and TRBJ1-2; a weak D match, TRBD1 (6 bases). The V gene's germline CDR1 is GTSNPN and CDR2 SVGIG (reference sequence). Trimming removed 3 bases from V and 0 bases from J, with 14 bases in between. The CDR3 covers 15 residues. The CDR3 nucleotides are TGTGCCTGGAGATCTGACAGGCCTACTAACTATGGCTACACCTTC. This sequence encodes CAWRSDRPTNYGYTF. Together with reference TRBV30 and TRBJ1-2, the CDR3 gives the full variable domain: SQTIHQWPATLVQPVGSPLSLECTVEGTSNPNLYWYRQAAGRGLQLLFYSVGIGQISSEVPQNLSASRPQDRQFILSSKKLLLSDSGFYLCAWRSDRPTNYGYTFGSGTRLTVV.

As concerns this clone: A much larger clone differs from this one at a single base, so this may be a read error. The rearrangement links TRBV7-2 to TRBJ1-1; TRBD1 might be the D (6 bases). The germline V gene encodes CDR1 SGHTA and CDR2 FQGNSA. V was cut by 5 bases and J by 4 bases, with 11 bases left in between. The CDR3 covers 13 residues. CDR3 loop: CASSELQGTEAFF. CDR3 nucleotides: TGTGCCAGCAGCGAATTACAGGGCACTGAAGCTTTCTTT.

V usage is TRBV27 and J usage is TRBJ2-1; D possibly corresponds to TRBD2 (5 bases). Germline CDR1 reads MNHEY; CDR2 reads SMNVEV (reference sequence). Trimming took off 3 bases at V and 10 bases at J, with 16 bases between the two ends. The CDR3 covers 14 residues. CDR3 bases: TGTGCCAGCAGTTTTCTTGGAAGGTCGGGGGAGCAGTTCTTC. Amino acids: CASSFLGRSGEQFF.

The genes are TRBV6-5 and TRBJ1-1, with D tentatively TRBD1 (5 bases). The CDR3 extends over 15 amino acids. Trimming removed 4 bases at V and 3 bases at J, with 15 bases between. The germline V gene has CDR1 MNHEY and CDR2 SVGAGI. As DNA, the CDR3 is TGTGCCAGCAGTTTAGGGGAGGGGTGGGACACTGAAGCTTTCTTT. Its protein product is CASSLGEGWDTEAFF.

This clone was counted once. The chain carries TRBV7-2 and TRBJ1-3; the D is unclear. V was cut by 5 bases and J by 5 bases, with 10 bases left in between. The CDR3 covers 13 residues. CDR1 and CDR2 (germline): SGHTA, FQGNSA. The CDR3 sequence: CASSTYGRNTIYF. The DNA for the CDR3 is TGTGCCAGCAGCACTTACGGGAGAAACACCATATATTTT.

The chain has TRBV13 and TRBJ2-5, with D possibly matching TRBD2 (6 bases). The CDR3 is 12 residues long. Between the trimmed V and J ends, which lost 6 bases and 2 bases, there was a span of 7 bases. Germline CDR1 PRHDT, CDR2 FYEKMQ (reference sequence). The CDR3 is CASSGTQETQYF. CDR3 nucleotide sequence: TGTGCCAGCAGTGGGACTCAAGAGACCCAGTACTTC. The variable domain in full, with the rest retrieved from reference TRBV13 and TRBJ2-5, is AAGVIQSPRHLIKEKRETATLKCYPIPRHDTVYWYQQGPGQDPQFLISFYEKMQSDKGSIPDRFSAQQFSDYHSELNMSSLELGDSALYFCASSGTQETQYFGPGTRLLVL.

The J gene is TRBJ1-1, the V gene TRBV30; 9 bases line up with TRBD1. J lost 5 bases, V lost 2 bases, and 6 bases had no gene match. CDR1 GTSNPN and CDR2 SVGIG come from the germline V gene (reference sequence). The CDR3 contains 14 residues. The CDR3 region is CAWSFTGGYTEAFF. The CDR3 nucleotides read TGTGCCTGGAGTTTTACAGGGGGCTATACTGAAGCTTTCTTT.

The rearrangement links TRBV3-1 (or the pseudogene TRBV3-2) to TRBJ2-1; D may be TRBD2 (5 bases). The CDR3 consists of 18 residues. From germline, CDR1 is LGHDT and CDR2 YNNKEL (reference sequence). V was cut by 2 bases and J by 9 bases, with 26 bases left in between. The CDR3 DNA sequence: TGTGCCAGCAGCCAAATTATGAAAAGTTCCTCTGGACTCGCTGAGCAGTTCTTC. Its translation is CASSQIMKSSSGLAEQFF.

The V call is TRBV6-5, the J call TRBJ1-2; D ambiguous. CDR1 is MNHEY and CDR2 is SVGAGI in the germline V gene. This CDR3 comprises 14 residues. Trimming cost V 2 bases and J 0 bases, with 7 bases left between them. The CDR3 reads CASSYDRANYGYTF. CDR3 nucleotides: TGTGCCAGCAGTTACGATAGAGCTAACTATGGCTACACCTTC.

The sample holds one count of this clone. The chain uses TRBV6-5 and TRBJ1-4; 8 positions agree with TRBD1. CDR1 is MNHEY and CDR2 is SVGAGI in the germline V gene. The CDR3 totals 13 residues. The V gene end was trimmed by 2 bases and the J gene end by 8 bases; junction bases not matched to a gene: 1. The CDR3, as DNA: TGTGCCAGCAGTTACAGGGACAGGGAAAAACTGTTTTTT. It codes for CASSYRDREKLFF.

The CDR3 loop reads CASSRTTSGAETQYF. The CDR3, as DNA: TGCGCCAGCAGCCGAACGACTAGCGGGGCAGAGACCCAGTACTTC. The chain combines TRBV5-1 with TRBJ2-5, with 11 nucleotides matching TRBD2. J was trimmed by 4 bases and V by 4 bases; bases with no gene match: 6. The length of the CDR3 is 15 residues. Germline CDR1 SGHRS, CDR2 YFSETQ.

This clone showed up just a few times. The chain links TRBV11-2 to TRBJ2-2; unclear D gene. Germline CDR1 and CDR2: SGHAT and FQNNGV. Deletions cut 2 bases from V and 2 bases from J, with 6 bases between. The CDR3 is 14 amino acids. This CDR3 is CASSLSGNTGELFF. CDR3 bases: TGTGCCAGCAGCTTATCAGGAAACACCGGGGAGCTGTTTTTT.

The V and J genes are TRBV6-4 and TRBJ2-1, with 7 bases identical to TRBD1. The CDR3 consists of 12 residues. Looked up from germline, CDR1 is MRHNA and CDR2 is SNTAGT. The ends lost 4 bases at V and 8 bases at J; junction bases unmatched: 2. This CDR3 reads CASSADRDEQFF. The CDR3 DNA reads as TGTGCCAGCAGTGCTGACAGGGATGAGCAGTTCTTC.

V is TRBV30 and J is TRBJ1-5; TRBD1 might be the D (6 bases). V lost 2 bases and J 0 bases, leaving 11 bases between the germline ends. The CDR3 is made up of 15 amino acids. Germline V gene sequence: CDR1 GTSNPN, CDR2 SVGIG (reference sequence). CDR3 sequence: CAWSKGTNSNQPQHF. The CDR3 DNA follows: TGTGCCTGGAGTAAGGGGACAAATAGCAATCAGCCCCAGCATTTT.

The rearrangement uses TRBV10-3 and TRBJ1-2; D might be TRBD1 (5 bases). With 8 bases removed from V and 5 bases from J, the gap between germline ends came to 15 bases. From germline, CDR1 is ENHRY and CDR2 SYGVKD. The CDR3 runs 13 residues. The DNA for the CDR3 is TGTGCCATCGGGGCAAACTTCGCGTATGGCTACACCTTC. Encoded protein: CAIGANFAYGYTF.

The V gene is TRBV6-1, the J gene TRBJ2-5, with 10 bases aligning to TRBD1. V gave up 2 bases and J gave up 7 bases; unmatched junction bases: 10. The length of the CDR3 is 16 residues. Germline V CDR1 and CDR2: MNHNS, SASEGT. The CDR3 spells CASSEPPGQGLGTQYF. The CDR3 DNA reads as TGTGCCAGCAGTGAACCTCCGGGACAGGGGCTAGGGACCCAGTACTTC.

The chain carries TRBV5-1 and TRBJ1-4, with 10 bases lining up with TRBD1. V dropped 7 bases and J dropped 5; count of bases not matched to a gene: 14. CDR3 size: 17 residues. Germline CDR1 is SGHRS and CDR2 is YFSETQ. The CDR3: CASRRGTGAEKNEKLFF. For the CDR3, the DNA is TGCGCCAGCCGACGTGGGACAGGGGCGGAAAAGAATGAAAAACTGTTTTTT.

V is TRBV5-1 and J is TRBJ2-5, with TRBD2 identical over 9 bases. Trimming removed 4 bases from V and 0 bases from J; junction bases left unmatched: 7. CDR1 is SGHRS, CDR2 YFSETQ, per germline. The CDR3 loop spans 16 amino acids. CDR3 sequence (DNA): TGCGCCAGCAGCGCACTTAGCGGGGGTTACCAAGAGACCCAGTACTTC. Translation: CASSALSGGYQETQYF.

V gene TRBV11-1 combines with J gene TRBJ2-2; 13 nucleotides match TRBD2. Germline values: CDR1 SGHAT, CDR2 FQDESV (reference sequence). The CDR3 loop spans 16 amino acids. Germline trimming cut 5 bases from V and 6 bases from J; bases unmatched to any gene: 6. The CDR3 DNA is TGTGCCAGCAGCCGGCGGACTAGCGGGGGTCCCGGGGAGCTGTTTTTT. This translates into CASSRRTSGGPGELFF.

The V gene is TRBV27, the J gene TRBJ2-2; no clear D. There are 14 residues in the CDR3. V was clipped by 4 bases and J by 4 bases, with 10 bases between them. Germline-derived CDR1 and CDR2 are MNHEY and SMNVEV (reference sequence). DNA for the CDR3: TGTGCCAGCAGTTCCTTGTCCCGCACCGGGGAGCTGTTTTTT. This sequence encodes CASSSLSRTGELFF.